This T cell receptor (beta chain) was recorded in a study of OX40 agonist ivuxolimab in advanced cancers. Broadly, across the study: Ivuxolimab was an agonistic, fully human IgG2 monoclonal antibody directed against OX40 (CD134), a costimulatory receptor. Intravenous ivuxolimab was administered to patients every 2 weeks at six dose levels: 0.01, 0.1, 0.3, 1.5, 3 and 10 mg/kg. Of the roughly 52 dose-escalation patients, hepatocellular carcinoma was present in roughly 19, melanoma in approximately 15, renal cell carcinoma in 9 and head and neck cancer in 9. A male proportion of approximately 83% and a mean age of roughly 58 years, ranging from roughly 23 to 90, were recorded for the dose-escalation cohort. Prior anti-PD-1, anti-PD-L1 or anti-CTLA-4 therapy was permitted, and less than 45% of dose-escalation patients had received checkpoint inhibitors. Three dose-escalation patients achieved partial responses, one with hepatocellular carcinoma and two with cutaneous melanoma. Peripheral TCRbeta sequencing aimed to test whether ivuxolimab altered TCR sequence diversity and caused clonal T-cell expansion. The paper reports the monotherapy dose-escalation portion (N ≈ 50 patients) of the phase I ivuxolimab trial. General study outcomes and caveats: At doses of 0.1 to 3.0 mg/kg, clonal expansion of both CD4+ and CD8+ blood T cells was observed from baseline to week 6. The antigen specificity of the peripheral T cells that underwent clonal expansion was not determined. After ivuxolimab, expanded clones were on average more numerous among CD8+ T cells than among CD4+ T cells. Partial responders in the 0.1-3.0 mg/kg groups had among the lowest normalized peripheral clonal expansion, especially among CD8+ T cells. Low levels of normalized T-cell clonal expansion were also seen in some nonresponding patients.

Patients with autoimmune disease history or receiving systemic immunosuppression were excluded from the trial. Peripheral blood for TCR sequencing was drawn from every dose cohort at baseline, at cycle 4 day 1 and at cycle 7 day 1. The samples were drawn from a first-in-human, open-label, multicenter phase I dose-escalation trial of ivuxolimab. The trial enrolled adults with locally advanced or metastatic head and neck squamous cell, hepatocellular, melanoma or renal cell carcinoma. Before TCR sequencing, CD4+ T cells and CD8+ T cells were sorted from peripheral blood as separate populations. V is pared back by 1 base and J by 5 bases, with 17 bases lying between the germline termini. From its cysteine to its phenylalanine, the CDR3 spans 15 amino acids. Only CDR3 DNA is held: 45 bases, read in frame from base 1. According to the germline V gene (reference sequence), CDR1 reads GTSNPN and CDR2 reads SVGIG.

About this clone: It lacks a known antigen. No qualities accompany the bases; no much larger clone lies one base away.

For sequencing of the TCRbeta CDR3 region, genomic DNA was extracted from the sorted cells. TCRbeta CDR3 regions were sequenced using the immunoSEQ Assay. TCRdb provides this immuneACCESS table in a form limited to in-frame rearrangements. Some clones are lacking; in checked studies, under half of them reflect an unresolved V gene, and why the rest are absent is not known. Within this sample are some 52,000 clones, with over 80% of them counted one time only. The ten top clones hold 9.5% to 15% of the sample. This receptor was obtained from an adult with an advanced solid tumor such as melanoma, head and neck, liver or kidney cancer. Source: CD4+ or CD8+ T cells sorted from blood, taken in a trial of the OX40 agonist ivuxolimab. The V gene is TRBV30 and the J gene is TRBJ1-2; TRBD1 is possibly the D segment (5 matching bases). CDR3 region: CAWSALGGDPYGYTF. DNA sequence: TGTGCCTGGAGTGCCTTGGGGGGGGACCCTTATGGCTACACCTTC.